The 2 T cell receptor beta chains given below trace back to one sample, sequenced in a study of neurological immune-mediated disorders. TCRdb itself ran the 5' RACE reads through MiXCR, one entry per CDR3 protein. The sample contains about 84,000 distinct CDR3 sequences, about a tenth of which appear only once. Sequencing used PBMCs. The receptors derive from a man aged 40-49 years in good health.

For this clonotype: A much larger clone differs from this one at a single base, so this may be a read error. The chain couples TRBV11-2 to TRBJ2-1, with D unresolved. From germline, CDR1 is SGHAT and CDR2 FQNNGV. CDR3 size: 10 residues. Trimming pared 5 bases from V and 9 bases from J, leaving 5 bases between. The DNA of the CDR3 is TGTGCCAGCAGCAAATGTGAGCAGTTCTTC. Protein sequence: CASSKCEQFF.

This clonotype was detected ten times or more. The CDR3, as DNA: TGCAGCGTTGTTCGGTCCTACGAGCAGTACTTC. Amino acid sequence: CSVVRSYEQYF. The gene calls are TRBV29-1 and TRBJ2-7; D is undetermined. The CDR3 is 11 residues long. The V end lost 4 bases, the J end lost 1 base, and 5 bases lay between the germline ends. From germline, CDR1 is SQVTM and CDR2 ANQGSEA.